One sample yielded the 29 T cell receptor beta chains listed below, sequenced in a study of T cells in Graves' hyperthyroidism and ophthalmopathy. Researchers took RNA transcripts and amplified the TCR beta CDR3 regions from them. With the HTBI primer set, the TCR CDR3 went through a first round of RT-PCR. MiXCR, run by TCRdb on the multiplex PCR reads, gives a single entry per CDR3 protein. The table includes some 350,000 distinct CDR3 sequences, approximately 25% detected once. Material: blood. Receptor source: a man in his fifties or sixties with Graves' hyperthyroidism.

This clonotype was counted ten times or more. An end of the junction differs from the germline gene, which may be a read error. This sequence joins TRBV7-2 and TRBJ2-1; TRBD2 matches at 7 bases. In germline, CDR1 is SGHTA, CDR2 FQGNSA. The CDR3 is 14 amino acids. As DNA, the CDR3 is TGTGCCAGCAGCTTAGTAAGCGGGGCTCTCGGAGCAGCCTTC. Translation: CASSLVSGALGAAF.

This clonotype was counted ten times or more. The gene calls are TRBV28 and TRBJ2-7; D remains unclear. Between the trimmed V and J ends, which lost 5 bases and 3 bases, there was a span of 8 bases. From germline, CDR1 is MDHEN and CDR2 SYDVKM. The CDR3 loop spans 12 amino acids. CDR3 protein: CASSPSVYEQYF. The CDR3 nucleotides read TGTGCCAGCAGTCCGAGCGTCTACGAGCAGTACTTC.

The chain employs TRBV6-1 and TRBJ1-4, with D possibly matching TRBD1 (6 bases). This CDR3 is built from 14 residues. V was shortened by 3 bases and J by 9 bases, with 14 bases between the two germline ends. In germline, CDR1 is MNHNS, CDR2 SASEGT. The CDR3 protein is CASSDARGGQKLFF. As DNA, the CDR3 is TGTGCCAGCAGTGACGCTCGGGGGGGGCAAAAACTGTTTTTT.

The chain carries TRBV7-9 and TRBJ2-2, with 10 bases matching TRBD1. The junction had 17 bases not matched to a gene; V was cut back by 3 bases and J by 7 bases. Germline CDR1 and CDR2: SEHNR and FQNEAQ (reference sequence). CDR3 length equals 19 residues. The CDR3 nucleotides are TGTGCCAGCAGCTTTGTTCGCCGGTTTTCGGGACAGGGGATCGGGGAGCTGTTTTTT. The encoded protein is CASSFVRRFSGQGIGELFF. Filled out from reference TRBV7-9 and TRBJ2-2, the complete variable domain reads DTGVSQNPRHKITKRGQNVTFRCDPISEHNRLYWYRQTLGQGPEFLTYFQNEAQLEKSRLLSDRFSAERPKGSFSTLEIQRTEQGDSAMYLCASSFVRRFSGQGIGELFFGEGSRLTVL.

This clonotype appeared a few times. V gene TRBV5-1 combines with J gene TRBJ2-7, with 7 bases aligning to TRBD1. Germline CDR1 is SGHRS and CDR2 is YFSETQ. This CDR3 has 14 amino acids. V lost 5 bases to trimming and J lost 0 bases; unmatched junction nucleotides: 5. For the CDR3, the DNA is TGCGCCAGCAGGGTGGACAGGAGCTCCTACGAGCAGTACTTC. Protein: CASRVDRSSYEQYF.

This clonotype has just a few counts. V usage is TRBV5-6 and J usage is TRBJ2-1; D is possibly TRBD1 (5 bases). Germline loops: CDR1 SGHDT, CDR2 YYEEEE. V dropped 2 bases and J dropped 2 bases, with 20 bases sitting between them. The CDR3 is 18 amino acids. CDR3 in amino acids: CASSFRETLPRAYNEQFF. CDR3 in DNA: TGTGCCAGCAGCTTCCGTGAAACCCTACCCAGGGCCTACAATGAGCAGTTCTTC. The variable domain in full, with the rest retrieved from reference TRBV5-6 and TRBJ2-1, is DAGVTQSPTHLIKTRGQQVTLRCSPKSGHDTVSWYQQALGQGPQFIFQYYEEEERQRGNFPDRFSGHQFPNYSSELNVNALLLGDSALYLCASSFRETLPRAYNEQFFGPGTRLTVL.

This clonotype was detected a few times. The V call is TRBV20-1, the J call TRBJ2-3, with D unclear. This CDR3 region has 14 residues. Trimming took off 6 bases at V and 0 bases at J, with 13 bases between the two ends. Germline loops: CDR1 DFQATT, CDR2 SNEGSKA (reference sequence). The CDR3 region has the DNA TGCAGTGCCCTGCTGGGTCCAAGCACAGATACGCAGTATTTT. Amino acid sequence: CSALLGPSTDTQYF.

This clonotype appeared a single time. The gene calls are TRBV3-1 and TRBJ2-3; D is unclear. The ends were cut back, 4 bases at V and 9 bases at J, with 11 bases in the middle. CDR3 length equals 12 residues. CDR1 is LGHDT and CDR2 is YNNKEL in the germline V gene (reference sequence). The DNA for the CDR3 is TGTGCCAGCAGCCTGACATCCGGAACGCAGTATTTT. Translating gives CASSLTSGTQYF.

This clonotype was picked up many times. The V call is TRBV11-3, the J call TRBJ1-1; D not certain. The CDR3 is made up of 11 amino acids. From germline, CDR1 is SGHNT and CDR2 YENEEA. Trimming cost V 2 bases and J 6 bases, with 4 bases left between them. CDR3 region: CASSLMAEAFF. CDR3 coding DNA: TGTGCCAGCAGCTTAATGGCTGAAGCTTTCTTT. The full variable domain, in which reference TRBV11-3 and TRBJ1-1 provide the parts outside the CDR3, is EAGVVQSPRYKIIEKKQPVAFWCNPISGHNTLYWYLQNLGQGPELLIRYENEEAVDDSQLPKDRFSAERLKGVDSTLKIQPAELGDSAVYLCASSLMAEAFFGQGTRLTVV.

This clonotype showed up just a few times. This chain uses TRBV29-1 with TRBJ2-5; TRBD2 matches at 8 bases. The J segment lost 5 bases and the V segment lost 6 bases, leaving 5 bases of the junction unmatched. The germline V gene encodes CDR1 SQVTM and CDR2 ANQGSEA. The length of the CDR3 is 12 residues. In nucleotides, the CDR3 is TGCAGCGTAGGAGCGGGAGACGAGACCCAGTACTTC. Translation: CSVGAGDETQYF.

This clonotype was counted between two and nine times. The J gene is TRBJ2-2, the V gene TRBV7-3; 8 nucleotides align to TRBD1. V lost 5 bases, J lost 6 bases, and 5 bases stayed unmatched. Germline V lookup: CDR1 SGHTA, CDR2 FQGTGA. The CDR3 has 14 residues. The CDR3 nucleotides read TGTGCCAGCAGCCCGGGACAGGATGCCGGGGAGCTGTTTTTT. Translation: CASSPGQDAGELFF.

This chain joins TRBV30 and TRBJ1-2; D is unresolved. Trimming removed 2 bases at V and 5 bases at J, with 9 bases between. The CDR3 totals 12 residues. Germline V lookup: CDR1 GTSNPN, CDR2 SVGIG (reference sequence). The CDR3 is CAWSTRDYGYTF. CDR3 bases: TGTGCCTGGAGTACGAGGGATTATGGCTACACCTTC.

This rearrangement joins TRBV6-1 to TRBJ2-2; no clear D. The germline V and J ends were trimmed by 5 bases and 7 bases, with 5 bases remaining between them. Germline CDR1 and CDR2: MNHNS and SASEGT. The CDR3 length is 11 residues. CDR3 coding DNA: TGTGCCAGCAGTACCCGCGGGGAGCTGTTTTTT. Translating gives CASSTRGELFF.

The chain recombines TRBV5-1 with TRBJ2-1, with D tentatively TRBD1 or TRBD2 (6 bases each). CDR1 SGHRS and CDR2 YFSETQ come from the germline V gene. The CDR3 runs to 13 residues. The V and J ends lost 9 bases and 6 bases respectively, with 16 bases between them. The CDR3 reads CATSRDTANEQFF. The CDR3 bases are TGCGCCACCTCGCGGGACACAGCCAATGAGCAGTTCTTC.

This clonotype has only a few counts. This chain connects TRBV5-1 to TRBJ2-5; possibly TRBD1 for D (5 bases). CDR1 is SGHRS, CDR2 YFSETQ, per germline. This CDR3 comprises 17 residues. With 4 bases removed from V and 2 bases from J, the gap between germline ends came to 21 bases. The CDR3 spells CASSRDPQGGGQETQYF. For the CDR3, the DNA is TGCGCCAGCAGCCGTGACCCCCAGGGTGGTGGGCAAGAGACCCAGTACTTC.

This clonotype has a handful of counts. This chain links TRBV14 with TRBJ2-7, with 7 nucleotides matching TRBD2. This CDR3 is built from 16 residues. V was pared by 0 bases and J by 1 base, with 6 bases of the junction left unmatched. The germline CDR1 and CDR2 sequences are SGHDN and FVKESK. The CDR3 loop is CASSQEASGESYEQYF. In DNA, the CDR3 is TGTGCCAGCAGCCAAGAGGCGAGCGGGGAGTCCTACGAGCAGTACTTC.

The chain recombines TRBV5-1 with TRBJ2-3; D unclear. Trimming left V 2 bases short and J 8 bases short, with 15 bases between. Looked up from germline, CDR1 is SGHRS and CDR2 is YFSETQ. This CDR3 has 14 amino acids. In nucleotides, the CDR3 is TGCGCCAGCAGCTTCGCACAAGATGTCGGTACGCAGTATTTT. This sequence encodes CASSFAQDVGTQYF.

The chain is built from TRBV11-3 and TRBJ2-3; D unclear. The CDR3 has 16 residues. Trimming cost V 2 bases and J 0 bases, with 12 bases left between them. From germline, CDR1 is SGHNT and CDR2 YENEEA. The CDR3 DNA follows: TGTGCCAGCAGCTTACTACAAACACGGAGCACAGATACGCAGTATTTT. Protein product: CASSLLQTRSTDTQYF.

The V call is TRBV29-1, the J call TRBJ1-4; tentative D call: TRBD1 (5 bases). Between the trimmed V and J ends, which lost 5 bases and 8 bases, there was a span of 15 bases. This CDR3 region has 13 residues. Looked up from germline, CDR1 is SQVTM and CDR2 is ANQGSEA. This CDR3 reads CSVWKGAGEKLFF. The CDR3 nucleotides read TGCAGCGTTTGGAAAGGGGCGGGAGAAAAACTGTTTTTT.

The chain recombines TRBV29-1 with TRBJ2-1; D is perhaps TRBD1 (6 bases). Germline assignment: CDR1 SQVTM and CDR2 ANQGSEA. This CDR3 has 12 amino acids. Trimming removed 7 bases at V and 6 bases at J, with 13 bases between. This CDR3 is CSAKDRLNEQFF. CDR3 bases: TGCAGCGCAAAGGACAGACTCAATGAGCAGTTCTTC.

The chain links TRBV6-1 to TRBJ2-3; possible D gene TRBD2, 5 bases. The CDR3 has 15 amino acids. Germline-derived CDR1 and CDR2 are MNHNS and SASEGT. V lost 3 bases, J lost 5 bases, and 15 bases lay in between. The CDR3 protein is CASSDTGISLDTQYF. In nucleotides, the CDR3 is TGTGCCAGCAGTGACACCGGGATTTCACTAGATACGCAGTATTTT.

This sequence joins TRBV27 and TRBJ2-7; D unresolved. Trimming cost V 8 bases and J 5 bases, with 13 bases left between them. The CDR3 extends over 12 amino acids. CDR1 is MNHEY, CDR2 SMNVEV, per germline (reference sequence). The CDR3 sequence: CASGIRVDEQYF. The CDR3 DNA reads TGTGCCAGCGGAATCCGGGTCGACGAGCAGTACTTC.

This clonotype was seen repeatedly, ten times or more. The chain joins TRBV28 to TRBJ2-7; 7 positions match TRBD1. Trimming at V came to 0 bases and at J to 5 bases, leaving 7 bases not matched to a gene. The CDR3 is made up of 15 amino acids. The germline gives CDR1 MDHEN, CDR2 SYDVKM. In DNA, the CDR3 is TGTGCCAGCAGTTTATGGACAGGGACATTCAACGAGCAGTACTTC. This encodes CASSLWTGTFNEQYF. Full variable domain (outside the CDR3, taken from reference TRBV28 and TRBJ2-7): DVKVTQSSRYLVKRTGEKVFLECVQDMDHENMFWYRQDPGLGLRLIYFSYDVKMKEKGDIPEGYSVSREKKERFSLILESASTNQTSMYLCASSLWTGTFNEQYFGPGTRLTVT.

This clonotype occurred many times. The chain has TRBV3-1 and TRBJ1-1; a weak D match, TRBD1 (5 bases). There are 14 residues in the CDR3. Trimming left V 0 bases short and J 10 bases short, with 15 bases between. The germline V gene encodes CDR1 LGHDT and CDR2 YNNKEL (reference sequence). CDR3 in DNA: TGTGCCAGCAGCCAAGATCGAAGGAGGGGTCGAGCTTTCTTT. It translates to CASSQDRRRGRAFF.

This clonotype was found a few times. This chain links TRBV29-1 with TRBJ1-1; D is possibly TRBD1 (5 bases). V lost 6 bases and J lost 5, with 19 bases in between. This CDR3 is 14 amino acids long. Germline values: CDR1 SQVTM, CDR2 ANQGSEA. CDR3 in amino acids: CSVAKFGGNTEAFF. Written as DNA, the CDR3 is TGCAGCGTAGCAAAGTTCGGGGGGAATACTGAAGCTTTCTTT.

This clonotype was seen once. The chain has TRBV29-1 and TRBJ2-5; the D is unclear. Trimming took off 3 bases at V and 7 bases at J, with 9 bases between the two ends. The CDR3 is made up of 11 amino acids. Germline lookup yields CDR1 SQVTM and CDR2 ANQGSEA. The CDR3 DNA follows: TGCAGCGTTGAGGGAAGTGGGACCCAGTACTTC. Translated: CSVEGSGTQYF.

In this sample, this clonotype turned up once. The V gene is TRBV6-5, the J gene TRBJ2-7; 8 nucleotides line up with TRBD2. The V and J ends lost 2 bases and 4 bases, in that order; junction bases with no gene match: 7. Germline V CDR1 and CDR2: MNHEY, SVGAGI. The CDR3 consists of 15 residues. In DNA form, the CDR3 reads TGTGCCAGCAGTTACACTAGCGGTGGGGATTACGAGCAGTACTTC. Encoded protein: CASSYTSGGDYEQYF.

This clonotype was counted between two and nine times. The V gene is TRBV11-1, the J gene TRBJ2-2; 7 nucleotides line up with TRBD1. The CDR3 length is 14 residues. V was pared by 5 bases and J by 6 bases, with 6 bases of the junction left unmatched. Looked up from germline, CDR1 is SGHAT and CDR2 is FQDESV (reference sequence). As DNA, the CDR3 is TGTGCCAGCAGCACCCAGGGACAGCCCGGGGAGCTGTTTTTT. Protein: CASSTQGQPGELFF. Variable domain in full (rest from reference TRBV11-1 and TRBJ2-2): EAEVAQSPRYKITEKSQAVAFWCDPISGHATLYWYRQILGQGPELLVQFQDESVVDDSQLPKDRFSAERLKGVDSTLKIQPAELGDSAMYLCASSTQGQPGELFFGEGSRLTVL.

The chain is built from TRBV7-8 and TRBJ2-7; 10 bases match TRBD2. The CDR3 consists of 15 residues. The J segment lost 2 bases and the V segment lost 5 bases, leaving 6 bases of the junction unmatched. The germline V gene encodes CDR1 SGHVS and CDR2 FQNEAQ. As DNA, the CDR3 is TGTGCCAGCAGCCCCACTAGCGGGACGACCTACGAGCAGTACTTC. Translating it yields CASSPTSGTTYEQYF.